Detailed here is one T cell receptor beta chain. These data come from a study of shared clonotypes between healthy human individuals. Germline V gene data show CDR1 as SGHDN and CDR2 as FVKESK. The CDR3 sequence is 17 residues long. The V and J ends lost 3 bases and 0 bases, in that order; junction bases with no gene match: 11. Clones were read by immunoSEQ multiplex PCR, and TCRdb kept only the in-frame ones, dropping some. The data contain about 2.2 million clones, just over 90% of them singletons. The naive CD8 fraction comprised CD45RO-negative cells positively selected for CCR7 and excluded terminally differentiated effector memory CD45RA+ cells.

Sequencing input: naive CD8+ T cells from PBMCs. This sequence joins TRBV14 and TRBJ2-7; 7 bases fit TRBD1. The TCR originated in a man younger than 35 in good health. Some clones in this sample may be carry-over from other donors' samples. The CDR3 protein is CASSQLIGQANSYEQYF. The CDR3 DNA sequence: TGTGCCAGCAGCCAGTTAATAGGACAGGCGAACTCCTACGAGCAGTACTTC.